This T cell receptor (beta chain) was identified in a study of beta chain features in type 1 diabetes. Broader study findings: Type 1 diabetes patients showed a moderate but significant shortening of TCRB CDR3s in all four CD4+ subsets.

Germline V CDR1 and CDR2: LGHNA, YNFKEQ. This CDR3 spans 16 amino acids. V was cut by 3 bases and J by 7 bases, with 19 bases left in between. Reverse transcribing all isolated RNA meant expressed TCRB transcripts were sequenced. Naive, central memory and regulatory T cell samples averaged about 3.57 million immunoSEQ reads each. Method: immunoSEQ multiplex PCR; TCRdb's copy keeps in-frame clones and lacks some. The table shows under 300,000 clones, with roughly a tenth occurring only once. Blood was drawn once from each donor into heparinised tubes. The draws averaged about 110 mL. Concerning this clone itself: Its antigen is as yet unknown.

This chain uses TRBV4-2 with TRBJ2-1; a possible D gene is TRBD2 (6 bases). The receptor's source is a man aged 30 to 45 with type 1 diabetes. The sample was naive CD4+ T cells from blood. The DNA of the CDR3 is TGTGCCAGCAGCCATCCAATCGGAGGGGTGGGGAATGAGCAGTTCTTC. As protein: CASSHPIGGVGNEQFF.